This TCR beta chain was retrieved from a study of T cell responses to AZD1222 COVID-19 vaccine. Background on the study: The study pooled second doses at about 4 or about 12 weeks.

Study results and limitations: Spike-specific TCR breadth and depth went up after people got two AZD1222 doses. Donors in the cohort were predominantly white British and more often female, and clonal diversity was possibly underestimated.

From germline, CDR1 is MNHEY and CDR2 SVGAGI. V was cut by 9 bases and J by 4 bases, with 18 bases left in between. This CDR3 contains 15 residues. TCRdb keeps only in-frame clones here, not all; method: immunoSEQ multiplex PCR. The repertoire holds some 120,000 clones, with more than 70% as singletons. A word on this clone: Its antigen is unknown.

This material consisted of peripheral blood, taken on day 0 of AZD1222 vaccination. The clonotype was recovered from an adult in good health. V usage is TRBV6-5 and J usage is TRBJ1-4; D not certain. The CDR3 sequence is CARDPIDGFNEKLFF. CDR3 bases: TGTGCCAGAGACCCGATCGATGGATTTAATGAAAAACTGTTTTTT.